At least ten counts were recorded for the clone carrying this TCR beta chain. Described time point: newly diagnosed GD, antithyroid drugs for less than 3 months. From RNA extracted from PBMCs, the TCR library was made. These data originate in a study of regulatory T cells in long-lasting Graves disease. CDR3 length: 11 residues. The V and J ends lost 5 bases and 7 bases respectively, with 6 bases between them. CDR3 regions were amplified by Arm-PCR using iRepertoire HTBI primers to build TCR beta libraries. Each CDR3 protein gets one entry after TCRdb re-called the multiplex PCR reads with MiXCR. This sample has 500,000 or so distinct CDR3 sequences, with roughly 16% found just once. These data were also reused for a study on T cells in Graves' hyperthyroidism and ophthalmopathy. That paper adds: Thyroid ultrasound and orbital computed tomography, with clinical symptoms and serum thyroxine and TRAb, informed diagnoses. Ophthalmopathy was model-predicted a median roughly 6.3 months pre-onset.

Sequencing used peripheral blood mononuclear cells (PBMCs), obtained at new diagnosis, from a patient treated with antithyroid drugs. The clonotype was recovered from a woman aged 35-60 years with Graves disease. The J gene is TRBJ1-5, the V gene TRBV12-3 or TRBV12-4; D remains unclear. DNA of the CDR3: TGTGCCAGCAGTCTTTCCCAGCCCCAGCATTTT. Its protein is CASSLSQPQHF.